These T cell receptor beta chains were read from a single sample in a study of regulatory T cells in long-lasting Graves disease. TCRdb analysed the multiplex PCR reads with MiXCR anew, one entry per CDR3 protein. The table lists 500,000 or so distinct CDR3 sequences, about a sixth of them singletons. The sample was also reused in another study, on T cells in Graves' hyperthyroidism and ophthalmopathy.

The source material was peripheral blood mononuclear cells (PBMCs), sampled at new diagnosis, from a patient treated with antithyroid drugs. Receptors were obtained from a man aged 35 to 55 with Graves disease. Both conserved end residues are part of each CDR3.

J gene	V gene	CDR3 protein
TRBJ2-7	TRBV6-9	CASSWTSEQYF
TRBJ2-1	TRBV12-3/TRBV12-4	CASTLGSSYNEQFF
TRBJ2-7	TRBV13	CASSPQGSGRVHEQYF
TRBJ2-1	TRBV10-3	CAISQGIIGDSRDEQFF
TRBJ2-5	TRBV9	CASSEDGKSQETQYF
TRBJ2-1	TRBV30	CAATAGGVFHEQFF
TRBJ2-3	TRBV15	CATSRGDRVGTDTQYF
TRBJ1-5	TRBV19	CASSIQDWPQHF
TRBJ2-2	TRBV7-9	CASRLILNTGELFF
TRBJ2-3	TRBV18	CASSLWSADAQYF
TRBJ2-5	TRBV11-2	CASSLVGDETQYF
TRBJ2-1	TRBV11-2	CASSLDSGTYNEQFF
TRBJ2-1	TRBV10-2	CASSEREGLNEQFF
TRBJ2-5	TRBV5-1	CASSLGPGRTQYF
TRBJ2-3	TRBV5-1	CASNLGQSTDTQYF
TRBJ2-1	TRBV2	CASSERLVNYNEQFF
TRBJ1-3	TRBV7-2	CASSLVQGNTIYF
TRBJ2-1	TRBV2	CASSFGLGLGNEQFF
TRBJ2-7	TRBV7-8	CASSNRDSSSYEQYF
TRBJ2-1	TRBV12-3/TRBV12-4	CASSNGGGGGHEQFF
TRBJ2-1	TRBV27	CASSLYDVYNNEQFF
TRBJ1-6	TRBV28	CASSRGSYNSPLHF
TRBJ2-1	TRBV11-2	CASSLRSYNNEQFF
TRBJ2-1	TRBV11-3	CASSYTSGRALVF
TRBJ1-3	TRBV5-1	CASSPTVRDTIYF